This is a list of T cell receptor beta chains from one sample in a study of radiation and T cells in renal cell carcinoma. Here immunoSEQ multiplex PCR was the method, and the copy in TCRdb shows in-frame clones only, minus some. The data contain 70,000 to 100,000 clones, about four fifths of them singletons. The input for sequencing was blood, taken from a patient whose treatment included radiotherapy and nephrectomy. These receptors came from a man aged 55 to 69 with renal cell carcinoma. Each CDR3 is given with its conserved first and last residue. The order of the fields is D gene, J gene, V gene, clone size, CDR3 DNA, CDR3 protein. The D gene is left open where the match is weak. The listing skips clone size in some rows; elsewhere it reads once, few, many or a size class.

TRBD2	TRBJ2-7	TRBV7-6	-	TGTGCCAGCAGCTCCCTGACTAGCTTAGAGCAGTACTTC	CASSSLTSLEQYF
-	TRBJ1-2	TRBV3-1/TRBV3-2	few	TGTGCCAGCAGTTTCGGGACCTTC	CASSFGTF
-	TRBJ2-3	TRBV19	once	TGTGCCAGTATGTCTCGAGGGGCTAGCACAGATACGCAGTATTTT	CASMSRGASTDTQYF
-	TRBJ1-5	TRBV7-9	-	TGTGCCAGCAGCCCTCCTGACAGCCTCGGTCAGCCCCAGCATTTT	CASSPPDSLGQPQHF
TRBD1	TRBJ1-6	TRBV2	-	TGTGCCAGCAGCGCAACCGGGACAGGGGCTCCGTCCCTCCACTTT	CASSATGTGAPSLHF
TRBD2	TRBJ2-1	TRBV27	-	TGTGCCAGCAGTTTATCGCTAGCGGGGACACACTACAATGAGCAGTTCTTC	CASSLSLAGTHYNEQFF
-	TRBJ2-5	TRBV5-5	-	TGTGCCAGCAGCCCACAAGAGACCCAGTACTTC	CASSPQETQYF
-	TRBJ2-7	TRBV5-1	-	TGCGCCAGCAGCTTCATTGGGACCGCAAGATCCTACGAGCAGTACTTC	CASSFIGTARSYEQYF
-	TRBJ2-2	TRBV14	-	TGTGCCAGCAGCCAAGATAGCAGGGCCGGCACCGGGGAGCTGTTTTTT	CASSQDSRAGTGELFF
TRBD1	TRBJ1-1	TRBV5-6	once	TGTGCCAGCAGCCCTGGGTCAGGGGGCTTAGAAGCTTTCTTT	CASSPGSGGLEAFF
-	TRBJ1-1	TRBV28	-	TGTGCCAGCAGTTTATTCGGGGGGCCTGAAGCTTTCTTT	CASSLFGGPEAFF
-	TRBJ2-2	TRBV28	once	TGTGCCAGCAGTTTCCGAGAGGGCGCGGGCACCGGGGAGCTGTTTTTT	CASSFREGAGTGELFF
-	TRBJ2-1	TRBV7-9	-	TGTGCCAGCAGCTTAGGTTTGAATGAGCAGTTCTTC	CASSLGLNEQFF
-	TRBJ2-3	TRBV4-1	-	TGCGCCAGCAGCCTCGGGAGAGGGGTCCCAGATACGCAGTATTTT	CASSLGRGVPDTQYF
-	TRBJ1-1	TRBV4-2	-	TGTGCCAGCAGCCAACTACCCCAGGGGTTGGATAAAATGAACACTGAAGCTTTCTTT	CASSQLPQGLDKMNTEAFF
-	TRBJ1-1	TRBV4-2	-	TGTGCCAGCAGCCAAGCGTCATTAGGGGGTATGAACACTGAAGCTTTCTTT	CASSQASLGGMNTEAFF
-	TRBJ1-5	TRBV19	-	TGTGCCAGTAGTATTCGCGGGGATAATCAGCCCCAGCATTTT	CASSIRGDNQPQHF